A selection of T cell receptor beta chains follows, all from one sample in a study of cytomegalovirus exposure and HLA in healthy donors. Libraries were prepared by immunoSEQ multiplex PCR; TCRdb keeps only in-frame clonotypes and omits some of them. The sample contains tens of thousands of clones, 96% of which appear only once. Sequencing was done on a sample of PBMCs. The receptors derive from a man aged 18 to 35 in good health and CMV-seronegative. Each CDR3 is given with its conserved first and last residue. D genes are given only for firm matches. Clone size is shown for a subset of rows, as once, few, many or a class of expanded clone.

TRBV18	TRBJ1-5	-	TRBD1	TGTGCCAGCTCACCACGGGGACAGGTATATATTAGCAATCAGCCCCAGCATTTT	CASSPRGQVYISNQPQHF
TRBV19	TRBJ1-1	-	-	TGTGCCAGTAGTCTCCACCGTGAGGACACTGAAGCTTTCTTT	CASSLHREDTEAFF
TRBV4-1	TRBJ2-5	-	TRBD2	TGCGCCAGCAGCCCCCTAGGACTAGGCGACCAAGAGACCCAGTACTTC	CASSPLGLGDQETQYF
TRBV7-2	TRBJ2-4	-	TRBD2	TGTGCCAGCAGCTTAGTGTCTAGCGGAGTTCAGTACTTC	CASSLVSSGVQYF
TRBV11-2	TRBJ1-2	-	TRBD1	TGTGCCAGCAGCTCCCTTGGGGACAGGAGGAACTATGGCTACACCTTC	CASSSLGDRRNYGYTF
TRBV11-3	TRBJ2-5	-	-	TGTGCCAGCAGCCCGGGCGGGGAACTAGAGACCCAGTACTTC	CASSPGGELETQYF
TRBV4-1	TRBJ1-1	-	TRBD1	TGCGCCAGCAGCCTCGACATCCGGGACAGGGGCCTCGCTGAAGCTTTCTTT	CASSLDIRDRGLAEAFF
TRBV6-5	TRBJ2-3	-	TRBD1	TGTGCCAGCAGTTACTCCGGGACAGGGGGCAAAGATACGCAGTATTTT	CASSYSGTGGKDTQYF
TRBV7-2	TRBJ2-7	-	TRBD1	TGTGCCAGCAGCTCCCGGGACAGCACGTACGAGCAGTACTTC	CASSSRDSTYEQYF
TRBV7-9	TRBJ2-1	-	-	TGTGCCAGCAGCTCGACAGCCTACAATGAGCAGTTCTTC	CASSSTAYNEQFF
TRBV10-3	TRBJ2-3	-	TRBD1	TGTGCCATCAGTGAGCGGGACAGGGGGGACGGTACGCAGTATTTT	CAISERDRGDGTQYF
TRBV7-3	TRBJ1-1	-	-	TGTGCCAGCAGCTTATCTGGACAAAACACTGAAGCTTTCTTT	CASSLSGQNTEAFF
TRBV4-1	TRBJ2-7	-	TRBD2	TGCGCCAGCGGGGTGGGAGGGGCTACCTACGAGCAGTACTTC	CASGVGGATYEQYF
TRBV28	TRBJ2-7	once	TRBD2	TGTGCCAGCAGCCCTGGGACTAGCATCAACGAGCAGTACTTC	CASSPGTSINEQYF
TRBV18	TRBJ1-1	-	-	TGTACCAGCTCACCGGGGCTCTGGGGCATGAACACTGAAGCTTTCTTT	CTSSPGLWGMNTEAFF